This entry concerns a single T cell receptor beta chain. The data were produced by immunoSEQ multiplex PCR, yet TCRdb's version contains in-frame clones alone and is incomplete. The sample lists over 20,000 clones; roughly nine tenths were seen once. The sample originates from a study of T cell changes during pregnancy in multiple sclerosis. This specimen consisted of CD4+ T cells from peripheral blood mononuclear cells, obtained in the third trimester of pregnancy. The sequence came from a female donor in good health, enrolled as a control in a pregnancy study.

Here the CDR3 DNA reads TGCAGCGTTGACGGTAGCGGGTTCACAGATACGCAGTATTTT. It codes for CSVDGSGFTDTQYF. This chain uses TRBV29-1 with TRBJ2-3; 7 bases are shared with TRBD2. The CDR3 totals 14 residues. Trimming cost V 3 bases and J 2 bases; bases outside gene matches: 5. Germline loops: CDR1 SQVTM, CDR2 ANQGSEA.